This entry lists 22 T cell receptor beta chains sequenced from one sample in a study of blood T cells in healthy people across ages. The use of a sample-barcoded 5' primer and a J-beta primer mix characterized a second PCR of roughly 6 to 11 cycles. MiXCR, run by TCRdb on the 5' RACE reads, gives a single entry per CDR3 protein. The sample has over a million distinct CDR3 sequences, 55% to 75% seen once. Material for sequencing was blood. These receptors originate from a man aged 18 to 30 in good health.

This clonotype came up a few times. This chain joins TRBV7-9 and TRBJ2-3, with 7 bases identical to TRBD1. Germline trimming cut 6 bases from V and 14 bases from J; bases unmatched to any gene: 23. This CDR3 comprises 16 residues. CDR1 is SEHNR and CDR2 is FQNEAQ in the germline V gene (reference sequence). CDR3 nucleotides: TGTGCCAGCAGTTCCTACCAGGGGGTACAGATACGGTCCGGGTATTTT. It specifies CASSSYQGVQIRSGYF.

V and J are TRBV7-9 and TRBJ1-2; TRBD1 matches 7 bases. The J segment lost 7 bases and the V segment lost 10 bases, leaving 9 bases of the junction unmatched. The CDR3 is made up of 12 amino acids. The germline V gene has CDR1 SEHNR and CDR2 FQNEAQ (reference sequence). The CDR3: CATQPGGGGYTF. In DNA, the CDR3 is TGTGCCACTCAACCAGGGGGTGGTGGCTACACCTTC.

This clonotype appeared a few times. This rearrangement joins TRBV2 to TRBJ2-3, with 7 bases identical to TRBD2. The V gene's germline CDR1 is SNHLY and CDR2 FYNNEI. The CDR3 length is 15 residues. With V trimmed by 5 bases and J by 6 bases, 11 bases remained unmatched. CDR3 sequence reads: CASSPLAEEFDTQYF. The CDR3 DNA sequence: TGTGCCAGCAGTCCCCTAGCGGAGGAGTTCGATACGCAGTATTTT.

The chain is built from TRBV29-1 and TRBJ1-1; D is possibly TRBD1 (6 bases). Germline V gives CDR1 SQVTM, CDR2 ANQGSEA. V was pared by 6 bases and J by 1 base, with 15 bases between. The CDR3 consists of 14 residues. The CDR3, as DNA: TGCAGCGTCTCATACGAACAGGGGAACACTGAAGCTTTCTTT. This encodes CSVSYEQGNTEAFF.

The chain links TRBV21-1 to TRBJ1-5; the table's D call TRBD1 went unverified against the DNA. TRBV21-1 is labeled a pseudogene. This CDR3 is built from 16 residues. The CDR3 is CASSKAEGQGGQPQHF. For the CDR3, the DNA is TGTGCCAGCAGCAAAGCTGAAGGGCAGGGTGGGCAGCCCCAGCATTTT.

This clonotype was detected only a few times. The chain uses TRBV4-1 and TRBJ1-2, with 8 bases matching TRBD1. This CDR3 is built from 19 residues. V was clipped by 0 bases and J by 2 bases; unmatched bases: 14. Germline V gene lookup returns CDR1 MGHRA and CDR2 YSYEKL. This chain's CDR3 is CASSQDSQGQGDGNYGYTF. CDR3 bases: TGCGCCAGCAGCCAAGATTCTCAAGGACAGGGTGATGGGAACTATGGCTACACCTTC.

This clonotype came up a few times. The chain recombines TRBV29-1 with TRBJ2-3, with a possible D match to TRBD1 (5 bases). CDR1 and CDR2 from the germline V gene are SQVTM and ANQGSEA. Trimming took 7 bases from V and 5 from J, leaving 7 bases between them. This CDR3 has 10 amino acids. The CDR3 DNA reads TGCAGCGGCAGGGAAGATACGCAGTATTTT. Its translation is CSGREDTQYF.

The chain combines TRBV6-1 with TRBJ2-6; D not resolved. Germline V gene lookup returns CDR1 MNHNS and CDR2 SASEGT. V lost 8 bases and J lost 0, with 8 bases in between. The CDR3 is made up of 14 amino acids. The CDR3 spells CASDLSSGANVLTF. The CDR3 nucleotides are TGTGCCAGCGACCTTAGCTCTGGGGCCAACGTCCTGACTTTC.

The chain joins TRBV4-1 to TRBJ2-6, with 7 bases aligning to TRBD1. This CDR3 has 17 amino acids. The ends lost 1 base at V and 1 base at J; junction bases unmatched: 4. The germline gives CDR1 MGHRA, CDR2 YSYEKL. CDR3 nucleotides: TGCGCCAGCAGCCAAGGGGACAGATCTTCTGGGGCCAACGTCCTGACTTTC. Amino acid sequence: CASSQGDRSSGANVLTF.

The chain joins TRBV6-5 to TRBJ2-4, with 9 bases that match TRBD1. The better agreement between TRBJ2-7 and the DNA end casts doubt on the J call. Germline assignment: CDR1 MNHEY and CDR2 SVGAGI. The CDR3 consists of 14 residues. This chain's CDR3 is CASSPGTGTGEQYF. CDR3 in DNA: TGTGCCAGCAGCCCCGGGACAGGGACTGGCGAGCAGTACTTC.

The CDR3 sequence is CAAMNGQANYGYTF. DNA of the CDR3: TGTGCCGCCATGAACGGACAGGCCAACTATGGCTACACCTTC. The gene calls are TRBV10-3 and TRBJ1-2, with TRBD1 identical over 7 bases. Looked up from germline, CDR1 is ENHRY and CDR2 is SYGVKD. This CDR3 contains 14 residues. J lost 2 bases, V lost 11 bases, and 11 bases had no gene match.

V is TRBV12-3 or TRBV12-4 and J is TRBJ2-7, with 9 bases matching TRBD1. The CDR3 runs to 15 residues. J was trimmed by 6 bases and V by 6 bases; bases with no gene match: 12. The CDR3: CASRNHRGPAPEQYF. As DNA, the CDR3 is TGTGCCAGCAGGAACCACAGGGGGCCTGCGCCCGAGCAGTACTTC.

The chain has TRBV6-1 and TRBJ1-2, with D tentatively TRBD1 (5 bases). Germline loops: CDR1 MNHNS, CDR2 SASEGT. The CDR3 length is 16 residues. V lost 1 base to trimming and J lost 4 bases, with 16 bases between them. The CDR3 DNA follows: TGTGCCAGCAGTGAAGTCGGCCAAAGGGGCTTCTATGGCTACACCTTC. This translates into CASSEVGQRGFYGYTF.

This rearrangement joins TRBV7-9 to TRBJ2-7; the D call may be TRBD1 or TRBD2 (5 bases each). Germline V CDR1 and CDR2: SEHNR, FQNEAQ (reference sequence). The CDR3 sequence is 17 residues long. Trimming removed 1 base at V and 0 bases at J, with 16 bases between. CDR3 residues: CASSLEGTQLSSYEQYF. Here the CDR3 DNA reads TGTGCCAGCAGCTTAGAAGGGACCCAGCTCAGCTCCTACGAGCAGTACTTC.

This clonotype turned up a few times. V gene TRBV27 combines with J gene TRBJ2-1; 12 bases line up with TRBD2. Germline lookup yields CDR1 MNHEY and CDR2 SMNVEV (reference sequence). The V segment lost 6 bases and the J segment 9 bases; nucleotides outside the gene matches: 6. The CDR3 runs 14 residues. The CDR3 DNA follows: TGTGCCAGCAGCCAGACTAGCGGGAGTGGTGAGCAGTTCTTC. Protein: CASSQTSGSGEQFF.

This clonotype was counted between two and nine times. V usage is TRBV7-8 and J usage is TRBJ1-2; D is unclear. Trimming stripped 3 bases from V and 7 bases from J, with 12 bases between. CDR1 SGHVS and CDR2 FQNEAQ come from the germline V gene. The CDR3 runs to 13 residues. The CDR3: CASSFVGGVGYTF. Written as DNA, the CDR3 is TGTGCCAGCAGCTTTGTTGGCGGGGTTGGCTACACCTTC.

The CDR3 coding sequence is TGCGCCAGCAGCCAAGCCCCCCGCCGACAGGGCGTTAATTCACCCCTCCACTTT. Protein product: CASSQAPRRQGVNSPLHF. The chain combines TRBV4-3 with TRBJ1-6; 7 nucleotides line up with TRBD1. This CDR3 has 18 amino acids. The V and J ends lost 1 base and 6 bases, in that order; junction bases with no gene match: 12. The V gene's germline CDR1 is LGHNA and CDR2 YSLEER.

The chain couples TRBV12-3 or TRBV12-4 to TRBJ1-2; 7 bases are a match to TRBD1. V was clipped by 8 bases and J by 8 bases; unmatched bases: 8. This CDR3 comprises 12 residues. The CDR3 DNA reads as TGTGCCAGCTCCCGGGACAGCTGGGGCTACACCTTC. Protein: CASSRDSWGYTF.

The sample holds a few counts of this clonotype. The genes are TRBV7-9 and TRBJ1-2; the D is unclear. Germline-derived CDR1 and CDR2 are SEHNR and FQNEAQ (reference sequence). Trimming took off 1 base at V and 2 bases at J, with 11 bases between the two ends. The length of the CDR3 is 15 residues. The CDR3 sequence: CASSLVESWNYGYTF. CDR3 bases: TGTGCCAGCAGCTTAGTGGAGAGTTGGAACTATGGCTACACCTTC.

This rearrangement joins TRBV7-9 to TRBJ2-1; D unclear. The CDR3 has 15 residues. Germline-derived CDR1 and CDR2 are SEHNR and FQNEAQ (reference sequence). The V and J ends lost 0 bases and 0 bases respectively, with 6 bases between them. The CDR3, as DNA: TGTGCCAGCAGCTTAGCTAGCCCCTCCTACAATGAGCAGTTCTTC. Translation gives CASSLASPSYNEQFF.

This clonotype has a handful of counts. The chain combines TRBV4-3 with TRBJ2-1; tentative D call: TRBD2 (5 bases). CDR3 size: 15 residues. V was trimmed by 0 bases and J by 3 bases, leaving 9 bases between them. Germline-derived CDR1 and CDR2 are LGHNA and YSLEER. This chain's CDR3 is CASSQDKGLYNEQFF. Here the CDR3 DNA reads TGCGCCAGCAGCCAAGATAAAGGACTCTACAATGAGCAGTTCTTC.

The V call is TRBV29-1, the J call TRBJ2-1, with a possible D match to TRBD2 (5 bases). The CDR3 contains 13 residues. Germline V CDR1 and CDR2: SQVTM, ANQGSEA. Deletions cut 6 bases from V and 4 bases from J, with 13 bases between. The CDR3 nucleotides read TGCAGCGTCTCCGCGGGCCCTTACAATGAGCAGTTCTTC. It yields the protein CSVSAGPYNEQFF.